These 22 T cell receptor beta chains were all obtained from the same sample, sequenced in a study of blood T cell repertoires in COVID-19. The table came from immunoSEQ multiplex PCR; TCRdb's copy has only in-frame clones and leaves some out. The repertoire has roughly 110,000 clones, around 83% of them found once; the top ten carry about 5.5%. Material for sequencing was peripheral blood. The receptors derive from an older woman with COVID-19, enrolled during active disease.

The CDR3 reads CASSFLTVYGYTF. In DNA, the CDR3 is TGTGCCAGCAGCTTTTTGACAGTTTATGGCTACACCTTC. The J gene is TRBJ1-2, the V gene TRBV7-2, with a weak D call TRBD1 (5 bases). The length of the CDR3 is 13 residues. With 3 bases removed from V and 5 bases from J, the gap between germline ends came to 10 bases. CDR1 and CDR2 (germline): SGHTA, FQGNSA.

V is TRBV6-6 and J is TRBJ2-5; TRBD1 matches at 8 bases. Germline V gives CDR1 MNHNY, CDR2 SVGAGI (reference sequence). CDR3 length: 16 amino acids. V dropped 2 bases and J dropped 3; count of bases not matched to a gene: 8. The chain's CDR3 is CASSYPAGGYKETQYF. The CDR3 DNA reads as TGTGCCAGCAGTTACCCGGCAGGGGGCTACAAAGAGACCCAGTACTTC.

The chain is built from TRBV25-1 and TRBJ1-2, with 8 bases fitting TRBD1. Germline-derived CDR1 and CDR2 are MGHDK and SYGVNS. The CDR3 runs 13 residues. The ends lost 7 bases at V and 7 bases at J; junction bases unmatched: 8. CDR3 sequence: CASTGPGGFGYTF. DNA of the CDR3: TGTGCCAGCACAGGCCCAGGGGGCTTTGGCTACACCTTC.

The chain uses TRBV7-9 and TRBJ1-1, with D unresolved. The CDR3 covers 12 residues. Trimming left V 4 bases short and J 1 base short, with 4 bases between. Germline loops: CDR1 SEHNR, CDR2 FQNEAQ (reference sequence). In nucleotides, the CDR3 is TGTGCCAGCAGCTCTAGGAACACTGAAGCTTTCTTT. Its protein product is CASSSRNTEAFF. Variable domain in full (rest from reference TRBV7-9 and TRBJ1-1): DTGVSQNPRHKITKRGQNVTFRCDPISEHNRLYWYRQTLGQGPEFLTYFQNEAQLEKSRLLSDRFSAERPKGSFSTLEIQRTEQGDSAMYLCASSSRNTEAFFGQGTRLTVV.

The chain uses TRBV24-1 and TRBJ1-5; weak D call: TRBD1 (6 bases). Trimming cost V 10 bases and J 7 bases, with 22 bases left between them. Germline V CDR1 and CDR2: KGHDR, SFDVKD. This CDR3 is built from 15 residues. The CDR3 coding sequence is TGTGCCACTTCCCCCACCGGGACATTGGAACAGCCCCAGCATTTT. Residues: CATSPTGTLEQPQHF.

The rearrangement links TRBV7-6 to TRBJ2-2; 7 nucleotides agree with TRBD1. Germline V gene sequence: CDR1 SGHVS, CDR2 FNYEAQ. The CDR3 is made up of 15 amino acids. The J segment lost 4 bases and the V segment lost 5 bases, leaving 7 bases of the junction unmatched. CDR3 sequence: CASSIDRALTGELFF. The CDR3 bases are TGTGCCAGCAGCATCGACAGGGCCCTCACCGGGGAGCTGTTTTTT.

V usage is TRBV6-5 and J usage is TRBJ1-1, with TRBD1 identical over 8 bases. The V gene's germline CDR1 is MNHEY and CDR2 SVGAGI. The ends lost 7 bases at V and 9 bases at J; junction bases unmatched: 13. This CDR3 contains 14 residues. In DNA, the CDR3 is TGTGCCAGCACCTTGTTAATAGGACAGGGCAAAGCTTTCTTT. Translating it yields CASTLLIGQGKAFF.

This clone was observed once. This chain connects TRBV5-1 to TRBJ2-7; the D gene is possibly TRBD2 (6 bases). The ends were cut back, 4 bases at V and 0 bases at J, with 14 bases in the middle. This CDR3 is 15 amino acids long. Looked up from germline, CDR1 is SGHRS and CDR2 is YFSETQ. CDR3 coding DNA: TGCGCCAGCAGCAGGGCCGGGACTTTCTCCTACGAGCAGTACTTC. It translates to CASSRAGTFSYEQYF.

This clone showed up just a few times. The chain links TRBV19 to TRBJ1-2; no firm D call. Trimming removed 10 bases from V and 4 bases from J, with 19 bases in between. Germline V gives CDR1 LNHDA, CDR2 SQIVND (reference sequence). The length of the CDR3 is 14 residues. The CDR3 spells CATTQPPGSYGYTF. The CDR3 DNA reads TGTGCCACAACTCAACCTCCCGGTTCCTATGGCTACACCTTC.

This clone came up once. The rearrangement joins TRBV7-7 to TRBJ1-1, with a weak D call TRBD1 (5 bases). Between the trimmed V and J ends, which lost 1 base and 0 bases, there was a span of 18 bases. The length of the CDR3 is 18 residues. Germline V gene sequence: CDR1 SSHAT, CDR2 FNYEAQ (reference sequence). CDR3 bases: TGTGCCAGCAGCTTAGTCGTCTACAGGAAGAAGATGAACACTGAAGCTTTCTTT. Its translation is CASSLVVYRKKMNTEAFF.

The genes are TRBV5-3 and TRBJ1-5; D is possibly TRBD1 (5 bases). TRBV5-3 is marked as an open reading frame, function uncertain. This CDR3 spans 15 amino acids. The V and J ends lost 4 bases and 0 bases respectively, with 11 bases between them. The CDR3, as DNA: TGTGCCAGAAGCGGGGACTTATTTAGCAATCAGCCCCAGCATTTT. This codes for CARSGDLFSNQPQHF.

CDR3 region: CASSPDVGRNTEAFF. In DNA, the CDR3 is TGTGCCAGCAGCCCTGACGTGGGGCGGAACACTGAAGCTTTCTTT. The chain joins TRBV7-3 to TRBJ1-1; D is possibly TRBD1 (5 bases). Trimming stripped 5 bases from V and 1 base from J, with 14 bases between. The CDR3 sequence is 15 residues long. Germline CDR1 and CDR2: SGHTA and FQGTGA.

V usage is TRBV18 and J usage is TRBJ1-1; TRBD1 matches at 7 bases. The length of the CDR3 is 17 residues. With V trimmed by 3 bases and J by 0 bases, 10 bases remained unmatched. Germline assignment: CDR1 KGHSH and CDR2 LQKENI. CDR3 nucleotides: TGTGCCAGCTCACCTTTCCCAGGGGGTAACATGAACACTGAAGCTTTCTTT. It codes for CASSPFPGGNMNTEAFF.

This rearrangement joins TRBV6-2 or TRBV6-3 to TRBJ2-3; D perhaps matches TRBD1 (5 bases). The CDR3 is 16 residues long. The V gene's germline CDR1 is MNHEY and CDR2 SVGEGT. Deletions cut 0 bases from V and 4 bases from J, with 14 bases between. CDR3: CASSYSGQGSADTQYF. The CDR3 nucleotides read TGTGCCAGCAGTTACTCAGGCCAGGGATCGGCAGATACGCAGTATTTT.

The chain links TRBV7-9 to TRBJ1-4; 7 nucleotides line up with TRBD1. The CDR3 is 16 residues long. J was trimmed by 0 bases and V by 1 base; bases with no gene match: 2. CDR1 is SEHNR, CDR2 FQNEAQ, per germline (reference sequence). DNA for the CDR3: TGTGCCAGCAGCTTAGGGGGGACAGCAACTAATGAAAAACTGTTTTTT. This gives the protein CASSLGGTATNEKLFF.

This chain joins TRBV12-3 or TRBV12-4 and TRBJ1-2; unclear D gene. Trimming shortened V by 3 bases and J by 7 bases, and 9 bases separated the two germline ends. This CDR3 is built from 12 residues. CDR3 in DNA: TGTGCCAGCAGTTTCACAGCCTTTGGCTACACCTTC. It yields the protein CASSFTAFGYTF.

The J gene is TRBJ1-3, the V gene TRBV19; D may be TRBD1 (6 bases). V lost 3 bases and J lost 7, with 16 bases in between. The CDR3 consists of 15 residues. Germline V gene lookup returns CDR1 LNHDA and CDR2 SQIVND (reference sequence). As DNA, the CDR3 is TGTGCCAGTAGTATCGGCGGGGGCAATGCGAACACCATATATTTT. This translates into CASSIGGGNANTIYF. Full variable domain (outside the CDR3, taken from reference TRBV19 and TRBJ1-3): DGGITQSPKYLFRKEGQNVTLSCEQNLNHDAMYWYRQDPGQGLRLIYYSQIVNDFQKGDIAEGYSVSREKKESFPLTVTSAQKNPTAFYLCASSIGGGNANTIYFGEGSWLTVV.

This clone appeared a single time. V and J are TRBV5-4 and TRBJ1-2; 7 nucleotides match TRBD1. The length of the CDR3 is 15 residues. The germline V gene encodes CDR1 SGHNT and CDR2 YYREEE (reference sequence). Unmatched junction bases numbered 4, after V lost 1 base and J lost 1 base. The CDR3 loop is CASSLTGQFNYGYTF. In nucleotides, the CDR3 is TGTGCCAGCAGCTTGACGGGACAGTTTAACTATGGCTACACCTTC.

This clone has just one count. This chain connects TRBV5-1 to TRBJ1-1, with D possibly TRBD1 on 5 matching bases. Germline lookup yields CDR1 SGHRS and CDR2 YFSETQ. The germline V and J ends were trimmed by 5 bases and 1 base, with 15 bases remaining between them. The CDR3 length is 15 residues. CDR3: CASSLTTGSNTEAFF. The CDR3 DNA follows: TGCGCCAGCAGTCTTACTACAGGTTCGAACACTGAAGCTTTCTTT.

The chain employs TRBV15 and TRBJ1-2; 7 nucleotides match TRBD1. V lost 0 bases to trimming and J lost 7 bases; unmatched junction nucleotides: 5. There are 14 residues in the CDR3. Looked up from germline, CDR1 is LNHNV and CDR2 is YYDKDF (reference sequence). The CDR3 is CATSRDLTGVGYTF. CDR3 bases: TGTGCCACCAGCAGAGATCTAACAGGGGTTGGCTACACCTTC.

The gene calls are TRBV7-8 and TRBJ1-1, with no clear D. Germline CDR1 SGHVS, CDR2 FQNEAQ. With 4 bases removed from V and 5 bases from J, the gap between germline ends came to 11 bases. The CDR3 consists of 13 residues. The CDR3 bases are TGTGCCAGCAGCTCGCAAAGAGGAACTGAAGCTTTCTTT. As protein: CASSSQRGTEAFF.

The CDR3 DNA sequence: TGTGCCATCAGCATACAGGGAGAGGACACTGAAGCTTTCTTT. The encoded protein is CAISIQGEDTEAFF. J is TRBJ1-1 and V is TRBV10-3; TRBD1 is a possible D gene (6 bases). The CDR3 consists of 14 residues. V lost 6 bases and J 3 bases, leaving 14 bases between the germline ends. Germline-derived CDR1 and CDR2 are ENHRY and SYGVKD.